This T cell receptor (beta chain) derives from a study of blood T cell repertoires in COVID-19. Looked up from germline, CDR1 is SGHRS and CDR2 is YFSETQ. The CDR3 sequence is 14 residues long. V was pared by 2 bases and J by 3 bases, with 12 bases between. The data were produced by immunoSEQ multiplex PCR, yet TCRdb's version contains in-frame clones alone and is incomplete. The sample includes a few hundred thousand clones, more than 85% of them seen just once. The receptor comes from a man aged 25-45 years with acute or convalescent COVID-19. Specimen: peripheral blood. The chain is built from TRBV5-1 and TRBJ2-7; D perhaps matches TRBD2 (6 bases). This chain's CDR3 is CASSFGGSIYEQYF. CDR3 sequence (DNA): TGCGCCAGCAGCTTCGGGGGATCCATCTACGAGCAGTACTTC.